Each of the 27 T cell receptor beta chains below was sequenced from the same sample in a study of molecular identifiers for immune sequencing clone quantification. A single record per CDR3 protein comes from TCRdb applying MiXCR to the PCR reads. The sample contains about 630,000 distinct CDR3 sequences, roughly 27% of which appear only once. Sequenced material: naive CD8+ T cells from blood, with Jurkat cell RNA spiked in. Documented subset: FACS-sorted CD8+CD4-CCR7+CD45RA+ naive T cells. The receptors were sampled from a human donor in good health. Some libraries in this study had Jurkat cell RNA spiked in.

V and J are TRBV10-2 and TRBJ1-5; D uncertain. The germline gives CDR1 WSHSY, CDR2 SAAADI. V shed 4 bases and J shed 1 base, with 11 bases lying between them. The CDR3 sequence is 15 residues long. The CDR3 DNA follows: TGCGCCAGCAGTGTGGACGGAGGGAGCAATCAGCCCCAGCATTTT. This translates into CASSVDGGSNQPQHF.

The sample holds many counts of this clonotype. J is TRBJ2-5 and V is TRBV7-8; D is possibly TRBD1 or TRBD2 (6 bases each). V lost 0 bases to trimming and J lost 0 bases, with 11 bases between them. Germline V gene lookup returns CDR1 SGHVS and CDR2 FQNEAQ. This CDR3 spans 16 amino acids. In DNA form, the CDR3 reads TGTGCCAGCAGCTTAGCCCGAGGGGGGTACCAAGAGACCCAGTACTTC. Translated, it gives CASSLARGGYQETQYF.

CDR3 loop: CASSEAEVLTGELFF. The CDR3 region has the DNA TGTGCCAGCAGTGAAGCCGAGGTACTCACCGGGGAGCTGTTTTTT. The chain uses TRBV2 and TRBJ2-2; D uncertain. CDR1 and CDR2 from the germline V gene are SNHLY and FYNNEI. V dropped 0 bases and J dropped 4 bases, with 9 bases sitting between them. The length of the CDR3 is 15 residues.

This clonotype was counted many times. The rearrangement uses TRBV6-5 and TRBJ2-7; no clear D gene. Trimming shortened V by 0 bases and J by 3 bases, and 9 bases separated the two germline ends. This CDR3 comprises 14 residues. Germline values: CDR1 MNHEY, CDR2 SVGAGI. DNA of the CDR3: TGTGCCAGCAGTTACTCTTCCCAGGTCTACGAGCAGTACTTC. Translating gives CASSYSSQVYEQYF.

The CDR3 sequence is CASSGLIAGEQFF. CDR3 bases: TGTGCCAGCAGCGGACTCATAGCGGGTGAGCAGTTCTTC. This chain uses TRBV9 with TRBJ2-1, with 7 bases aligning to TRBD2. J lost 9 bases, V lost 3 bases, and 6 bases had no gene match. CDR1 and CDR2 (germline): SGDLS, YYNGEE. This CDR3 is built from 13 residues.

For the CDR3, the DNA is TGTGCCAGCAGCTTAGGTCTGGAGCCAGGGGTGGGCGAGCAGTACTTC. Its protein product is CASSLGLEPGVGEQYF. The chain carries TRBV7-6 and TRBJ2-7; D possibly corresponds to TRBD1 (6 bases). The V end lost 1 base, the J end lost 6 bases, and 19 bases lay between the germline ends. CDR3 length: 16 residues. CDR1 and CDR2 from the germline V gene are SGHVS and FNYEAQ.

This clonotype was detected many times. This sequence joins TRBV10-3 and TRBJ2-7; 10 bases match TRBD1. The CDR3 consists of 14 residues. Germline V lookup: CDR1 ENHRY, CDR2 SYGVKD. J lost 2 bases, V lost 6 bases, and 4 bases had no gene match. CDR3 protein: CAIRTGTGAYEQYF. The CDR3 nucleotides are TGTGCCATCAGAACCGGGACAGGGGCCTACGAGCAGTACTTC.

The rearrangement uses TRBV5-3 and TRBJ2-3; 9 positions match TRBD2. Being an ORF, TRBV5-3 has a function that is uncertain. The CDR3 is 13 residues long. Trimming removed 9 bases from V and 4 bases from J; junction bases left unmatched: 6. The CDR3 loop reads CATTTSGPDTQYF. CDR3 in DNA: TGTGCCACCACGACTAGCGGACCAGATACGCAGTATTTT.

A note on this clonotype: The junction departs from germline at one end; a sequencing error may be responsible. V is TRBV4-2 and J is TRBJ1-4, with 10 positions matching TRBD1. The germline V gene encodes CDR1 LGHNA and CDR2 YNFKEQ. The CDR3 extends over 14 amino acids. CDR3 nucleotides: TGTGCCAGCAGCCAAGGACAGGGGGCTGAAAACCTGTTTTTT. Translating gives CASSQGQGAENLFF.

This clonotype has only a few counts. CDR3 protein: CASSQDAVSYEQYF. CDR3 DNA: TGCGCCAGCAGCCAAGATGCAGTTTCCTACGAGCAGTACTTC. The chain uses TRBV4-1 and TRBJ2-7; no reliable D call. The CDR3 sequence is 14 residues long. Trimming cost V 0 bases and J 1 base, with 7 bases left between them. Per germline, CDR1 MGHRA and CDR2 YSYEKL.

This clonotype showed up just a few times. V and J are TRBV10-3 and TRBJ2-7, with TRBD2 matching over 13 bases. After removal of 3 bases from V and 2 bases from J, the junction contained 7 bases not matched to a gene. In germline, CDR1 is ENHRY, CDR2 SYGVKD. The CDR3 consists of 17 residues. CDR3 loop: CAISDWTSGGRTYEQYF. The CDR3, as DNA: TGTGCCATCAGTGACTGGACTAGCGGGGGTCGGACCTACGAGCAGTACTTC.

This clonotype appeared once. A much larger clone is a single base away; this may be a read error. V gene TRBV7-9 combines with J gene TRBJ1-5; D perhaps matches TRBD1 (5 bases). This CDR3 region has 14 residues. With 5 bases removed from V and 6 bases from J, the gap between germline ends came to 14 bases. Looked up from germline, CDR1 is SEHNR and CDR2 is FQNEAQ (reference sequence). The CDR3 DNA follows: TGTGCCAGCAGCCCCGGACGGGGGATTCAGCCCCAGCATTTT. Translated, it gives CASSPGRGIQPQHF.

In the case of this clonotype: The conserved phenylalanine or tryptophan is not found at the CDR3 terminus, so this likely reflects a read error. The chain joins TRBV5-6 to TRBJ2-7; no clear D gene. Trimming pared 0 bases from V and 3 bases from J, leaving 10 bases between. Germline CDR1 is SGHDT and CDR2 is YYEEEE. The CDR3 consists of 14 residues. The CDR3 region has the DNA TGTGCCAGCAGCTTGGTCCAGACGAGCTACGAGCAGTACTAC. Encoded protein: CASSLVQTSYEQYY.

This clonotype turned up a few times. The CDR3 bases are TGTGCCAGCAGCCTTCCGGGACAGGGGACCCAGCGGGAGACTGAGCAGTTCTTC. Amino acids: CASSLPGQGTQRETEQFF. This chain links TRBV11-3 with TRBJ2-1, with 10 bases matching TRBD1. Germline-derived CDR1 and CDR2 are SGHNT and YENEEA. The CDR3 has 18 residues. Trimming cost V 5 bases and J 9 bases; bases outside gene matches: 19. The full variable domain, its missing parts supplied by reference TRBV11-3 and TRBJ2-1, is EAGVVQSPRYKIIEKKQPVAFWCNPISGHNTLYWYLQNLGQGPELLIRYENEEAVDDSQLPKDRFSAERLKGVDSTLKIQPAELGDSAVYLCASSLPGQGTQRETEQFFGPGTRLTVL.

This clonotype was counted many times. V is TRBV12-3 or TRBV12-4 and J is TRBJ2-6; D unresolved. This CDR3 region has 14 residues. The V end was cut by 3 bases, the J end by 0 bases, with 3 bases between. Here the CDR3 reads CASSFDSGANVLTF. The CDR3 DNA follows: TGTGCCAGCAGTTTTGACTCTGGGGCCAACGTCCTGACTTTC.

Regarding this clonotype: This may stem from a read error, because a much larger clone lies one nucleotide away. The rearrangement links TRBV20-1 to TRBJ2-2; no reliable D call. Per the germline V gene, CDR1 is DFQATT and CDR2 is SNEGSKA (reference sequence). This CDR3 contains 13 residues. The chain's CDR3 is CNARHLNTGELFF. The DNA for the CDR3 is TGCAATGCTAGACACCTGAACACCGGGGAGCTGTTTTTT.

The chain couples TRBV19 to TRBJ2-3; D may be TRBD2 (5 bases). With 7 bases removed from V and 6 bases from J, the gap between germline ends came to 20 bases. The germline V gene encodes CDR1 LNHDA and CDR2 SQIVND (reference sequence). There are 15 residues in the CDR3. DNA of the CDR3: TGTGCCAGTACTGAGGGTGTAGGCTCCACGGATACGCAGTATTTT. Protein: CASTEGVGSTDTQYF.

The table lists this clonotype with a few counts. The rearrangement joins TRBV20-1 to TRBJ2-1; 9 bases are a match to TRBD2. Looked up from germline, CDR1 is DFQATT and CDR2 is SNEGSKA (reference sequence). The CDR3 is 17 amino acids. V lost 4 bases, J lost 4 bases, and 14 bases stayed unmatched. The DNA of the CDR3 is TGCAGTGCTACCCCAGAAAGCCTAGCGGGATTATACAATGAGCAGTTCTTC. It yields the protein CSATPESLAGLYNEQFF.

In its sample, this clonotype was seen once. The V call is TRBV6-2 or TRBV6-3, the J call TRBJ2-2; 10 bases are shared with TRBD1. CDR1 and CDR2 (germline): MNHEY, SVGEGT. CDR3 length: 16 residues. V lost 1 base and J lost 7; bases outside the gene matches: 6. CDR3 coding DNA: TGTGCCAGCAGTTACTTCGGGACAGGGGTCCGCGGGGAGCTGTTTTTT. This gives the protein CASSYFGTGVRGELFF.

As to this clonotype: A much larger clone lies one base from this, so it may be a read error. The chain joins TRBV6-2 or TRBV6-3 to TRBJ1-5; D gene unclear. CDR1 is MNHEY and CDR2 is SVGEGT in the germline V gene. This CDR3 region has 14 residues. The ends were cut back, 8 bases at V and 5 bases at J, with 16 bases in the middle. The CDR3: CASGMDANYQPQHF. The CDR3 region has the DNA TGTGCCAGCGGGATGGACGCCAACTATCAGCCCCAGCATTTT.

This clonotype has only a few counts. DNA for the CDR3: TGTGCCAGCAGCTTTCCCCCGAGCTCTGGAAACACCATATATTTT. Protein product: CASSFPPSSGNTIYF. The V and J genes are TRBV7-9 and TRBJ1-3; D gene uncertain. CDR1 and CDR2 (germline): SEHNR, FQNEAQ (reference sequence). Trimming took off 3 bases at V and 0 bases at J, with 9 bases between the two ends. The CDR3 consists of 15 residues.

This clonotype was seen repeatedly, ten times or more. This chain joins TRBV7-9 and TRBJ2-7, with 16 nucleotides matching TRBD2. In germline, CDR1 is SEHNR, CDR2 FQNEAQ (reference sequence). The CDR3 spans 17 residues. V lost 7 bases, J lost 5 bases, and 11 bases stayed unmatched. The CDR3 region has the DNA TGTGCCAGCAATCTGGGACTAGCGGGAGGGCCGGTTCACGAGCAGTACTTC. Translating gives CASNLGLAGGPVHEQYF.

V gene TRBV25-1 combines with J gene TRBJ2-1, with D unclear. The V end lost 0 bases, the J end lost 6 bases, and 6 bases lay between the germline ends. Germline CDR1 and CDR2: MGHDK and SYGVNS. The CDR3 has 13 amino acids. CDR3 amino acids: CASSEYVANEQFF. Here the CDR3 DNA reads TGTGCCAGCAGTGAATATGTGGCCAATGAGCAGTTCTTC.

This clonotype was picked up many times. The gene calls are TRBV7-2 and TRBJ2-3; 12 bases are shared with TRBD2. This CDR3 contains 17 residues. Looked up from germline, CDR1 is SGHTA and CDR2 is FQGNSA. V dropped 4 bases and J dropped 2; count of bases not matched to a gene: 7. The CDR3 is CASSSRTSGVYTDTQYF. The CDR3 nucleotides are TGTGCCAGCAGCTCGAGGACTAGCGGGGTATACACAGATACGCAGTATTTT.

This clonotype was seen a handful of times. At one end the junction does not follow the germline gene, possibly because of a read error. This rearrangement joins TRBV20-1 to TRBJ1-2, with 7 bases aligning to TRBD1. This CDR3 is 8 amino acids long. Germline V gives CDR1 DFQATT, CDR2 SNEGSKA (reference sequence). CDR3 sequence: CSAGGQIF. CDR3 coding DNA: TGCAGTGCTGGGGGACAGATCTTC.

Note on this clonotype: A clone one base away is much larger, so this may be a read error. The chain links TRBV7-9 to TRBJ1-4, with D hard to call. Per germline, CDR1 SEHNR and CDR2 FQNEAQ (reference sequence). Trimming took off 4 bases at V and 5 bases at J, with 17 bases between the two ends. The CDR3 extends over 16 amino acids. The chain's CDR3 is CASSSSVRTKNEKLFF. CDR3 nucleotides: TGTGCCAGCAGCTCCTCCGTTAGGACCAAAAATGAAAAACTGTTTTTT.

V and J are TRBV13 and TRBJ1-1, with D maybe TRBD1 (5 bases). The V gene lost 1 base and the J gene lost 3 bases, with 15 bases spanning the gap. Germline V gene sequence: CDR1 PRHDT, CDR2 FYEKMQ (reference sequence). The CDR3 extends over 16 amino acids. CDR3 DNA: TGTGCCAGCAGCTTAGAGGGCAGGGAATCTTACACTGAAGCTTTCTTT. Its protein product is CASSLEGRESYTEAFF.